The source of this T cell receptor (beta chain) is a study of blood T cell repertoires in COVID-19 (dated by TCRdb to the early 2020s). For the wider study: Collaborator samples came from the United States, Italy and Spain and covered acute and convalescent phases of COVID-19. The prospective study material was composed of cDNA or gDNA derived from T cells, B-cell-depleted T cells, or PBMCs. Subjects who had been exposed to COVID-19, were actively infected with it, or had recovered from it provided the deeply sampled blood TCRbeta repertoires that made up the dataset. The repertoires were made available in a free public database intended to serve as a resource for research on the immune response to SARS-CoV-2. The samples were drawn from the first 160 participants of the ongoing ImmuneRACE study and from 1,254 subjects provided by 6 global collaborators. The sample metadata nearly always contained a de-identified subject ID, COVID-19 status, age in years and sex. Where available, HLA class I and class II types were obtained from metadata supplied by the sample provider rather than from assay-based typing.

Its CDR3 holds 13 amino acids, cysteine through phenylalanine. Only CDR3 DNA is held: 39 bases, read in frame from base 1. CDR1 and CDR2, per the germline V gene, are KGHSY and FQNENV. V loses 4 bases, J loses 5 bases, and the germline ends lie 11 bases apart. This clone has only a few counts. Its antigen is currently not known. Per-nucleotide qualities are absent, and no much larger clonotype sits a single base away. Collaborating institutions collected whole blood in K2EDTA tubes following their own protocols. For TCRbeta analysis, collaborators shipped samples in one of three forms: frozen whole blood, isolated PBMCs, or DNA extracted from either of those sample types. On the study overall, not on this receptor specifically: The amount of clinical and demographic metadata varied by source and participant and was provided uncurated.

TCRbeta CDR3 regions were amplified from genomic DNA by means of the immunoSEQ Assay, a bias-controlled multiplex PCR. As for how the authors treated the data: The number of nucleated cells in each sample was estimated by amplification of reference gene primers within the assay. To quantify the absolute abundance of each unique TCRbeta CDR3 rearrangement, sequence reads were collapsed and filtered. For each sample, productive Simpson clonality was calculated by taking the square root of Simpson's diversity index across productive rearrangements. The table comes from immuneACCESS by way of TCRdb, which keeps in-frame sequences with V and J called. Part of the clones is missing from these tables; in studies checked, under half for an unresolved V gene and the rest for unknown reasons. For V, J and clone size, that table is used; D and trimming come from the DNA. Here the sample has about 230,000 clones; 85% to 90% occur a single time. The ten largest make up less than 3% of the sample.

This receptor was obtained from a woman in her sixties with acute or convalescent COVID-19. Sample: peripheral blood. Recombination joined TRBV16 with TRBJ1-1, with a tentative D gene TRBD1 over 6 matching bases. The CDR3 protein is CASSLWQGTEAFF. The nucleotide sequence is given as TGTGCCAGCAGCCTTTGGCAGGGGACTGAAGCTTTCTTT.